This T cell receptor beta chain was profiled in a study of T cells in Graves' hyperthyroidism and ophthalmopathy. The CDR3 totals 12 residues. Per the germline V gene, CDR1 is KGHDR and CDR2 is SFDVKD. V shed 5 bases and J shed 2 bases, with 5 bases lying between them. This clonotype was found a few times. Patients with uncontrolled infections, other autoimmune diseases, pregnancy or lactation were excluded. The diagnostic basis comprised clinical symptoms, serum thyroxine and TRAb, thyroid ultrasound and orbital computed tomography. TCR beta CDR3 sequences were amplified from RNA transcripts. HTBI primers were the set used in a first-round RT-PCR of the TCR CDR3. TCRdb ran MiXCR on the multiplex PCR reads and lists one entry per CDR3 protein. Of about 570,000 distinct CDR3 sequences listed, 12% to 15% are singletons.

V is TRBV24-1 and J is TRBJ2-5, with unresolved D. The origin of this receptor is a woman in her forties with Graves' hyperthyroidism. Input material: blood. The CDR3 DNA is TGTGCCACCAGTGCCGCTCAAGAGACCCAGTACTTC. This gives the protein CATSAAQETQYF.